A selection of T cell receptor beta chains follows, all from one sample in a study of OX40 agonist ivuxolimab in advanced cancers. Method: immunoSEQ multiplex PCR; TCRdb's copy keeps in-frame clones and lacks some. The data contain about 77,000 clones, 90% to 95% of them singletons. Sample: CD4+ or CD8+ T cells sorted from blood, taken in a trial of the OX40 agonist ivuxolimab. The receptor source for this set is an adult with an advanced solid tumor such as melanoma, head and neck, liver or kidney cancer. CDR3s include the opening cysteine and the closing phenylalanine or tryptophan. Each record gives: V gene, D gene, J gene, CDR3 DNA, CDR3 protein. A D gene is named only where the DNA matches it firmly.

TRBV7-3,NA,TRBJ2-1,TGTGCCAGCAGCTCACTCTCACTAAGCTCCTACAATGAGCAGTTCTTC,CASSSLSLSSYNEQFF
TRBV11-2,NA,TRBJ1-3,TGTGCCAGCAGACCAGCAGGGGTCCCTGGAAACACCATATATTTT,CASRPAGVPGNTIYF
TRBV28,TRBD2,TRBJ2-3,TGTGCCAGCAGTAGACTAGCGGGACGAGATACGCAGTATTTT,CASSRLAGRDTQYF
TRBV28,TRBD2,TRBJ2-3,TGTGCCAGCAGTTTAATTGTTATGGCTAGCGGGAGGTCAGATACGCAGTATTTT,CASSLIVMASGRSDTQYF
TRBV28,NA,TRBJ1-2,TGTGCCAGCACCCTTTACCCCGGCGGGCTGGATGGCTACACCTTC,CASTLYPGGLDGYTF
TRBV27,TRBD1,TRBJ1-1,TGTGCCAGCAGTAGACAGGGGGCAGGGAACACTGAAGCTTTCTTT,CASSRQGAGNTEAFF
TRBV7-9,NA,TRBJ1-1,TGTGCCAGCAGCCTAGACAGGATGAACACTGAAGCTTTCTTT,CASSLDRMNTEAFF
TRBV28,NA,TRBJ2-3,TGTGCCAGCACCCCCTCCTTGCATACGCAGTATTTT,CASTPSLHTQYF
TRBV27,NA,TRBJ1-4,TGTGCCAGCAGCGCCCGGGGCTTAGGAGAAAAAAAACTGTTTTTT,CASSARGLGEKKLFF
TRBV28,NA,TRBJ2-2,TGTGCCAGCACAAAGGCCGGGGAGCTGTTTTTT,CASTKAGELFF
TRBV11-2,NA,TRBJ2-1,TGTGCCAGCAGTCAGGGGCAGCTCCCTCCCTACAATGAGCAGTTCTTC,CASSQGQLPPYNEQFF
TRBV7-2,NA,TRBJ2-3,TGTGCCAGCAGCTGGGACTCCCGAAATACGCAGTATTTT,CASSWDSRNTQYF
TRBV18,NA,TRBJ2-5,TGTGCCAGCTCTGCAGGGTTAGGAGAGACCCAGTACTTC,CASSAGLGETQYF
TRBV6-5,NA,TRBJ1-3,TGTGCCAGCAGTTCCCCAGGGCACCACTCTGGAAACACCATATATTTT,CASSSPGHHSGNTIYF
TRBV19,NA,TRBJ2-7,TGTGCCAGTAGTAGAGACCGAGCCTACGAGCAGTACTTC,CASSRDRAYEQYF
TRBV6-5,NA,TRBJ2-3,TGTGCCAGCAGTTCCTACAGATCGGATACGCAGTATTTT,CASSSYRSDTQYF
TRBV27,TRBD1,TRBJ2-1,TGTGCCAGCAGTTTACCGGGGACAGGGAGTCGTGAGCAGTTCTTC,CASSLPGTGSREQFF
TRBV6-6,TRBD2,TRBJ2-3,TGTGCCAGCAGTGGACTAGTCGGCACAGATACGCAGTATTTT,CASSGLVGTDTQYF